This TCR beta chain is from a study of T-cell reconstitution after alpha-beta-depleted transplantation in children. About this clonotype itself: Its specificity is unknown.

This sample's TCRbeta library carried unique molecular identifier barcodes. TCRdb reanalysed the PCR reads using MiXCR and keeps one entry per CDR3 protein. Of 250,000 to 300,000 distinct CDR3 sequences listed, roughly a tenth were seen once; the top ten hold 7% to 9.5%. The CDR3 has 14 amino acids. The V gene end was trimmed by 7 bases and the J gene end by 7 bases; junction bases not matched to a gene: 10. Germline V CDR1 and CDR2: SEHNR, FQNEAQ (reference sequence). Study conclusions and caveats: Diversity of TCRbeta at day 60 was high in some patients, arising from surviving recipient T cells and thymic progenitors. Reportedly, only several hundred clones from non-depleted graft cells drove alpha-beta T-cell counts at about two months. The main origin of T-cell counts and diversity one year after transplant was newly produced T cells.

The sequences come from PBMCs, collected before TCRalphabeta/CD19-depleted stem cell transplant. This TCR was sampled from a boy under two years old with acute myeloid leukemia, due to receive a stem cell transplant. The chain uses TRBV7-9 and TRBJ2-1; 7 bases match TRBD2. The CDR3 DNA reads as TGTGCCAGCACCGCTCCAGGGCGGGGGAATGAGCAGTTCTTC. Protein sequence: CASTAPGRGNEQFF.